The clone carrying this T cell receptor (beta chain) has only one observation. This sample includes further DNA sequences coding for the same CDR3. Germline values: CDR1 SGHNT, CDR2 YYREEE (reference sequence). V was pared by 2 bases and J by 2 bases, with 10 bases between. The CDR3 is 14 residues long. This sample was taken from a study of shared clonotypes between healthy human individuals. TCRdb keeps only in-frame clones here, not all; method: immunoSEQ multiplex PCR. The table records 1.6 million or so clones, approximately 97% of them present only once. The origin of this receptor is a man between 25 and 39 years old in good health. What was sequenced was naive CD4+ T cells sorted from blood. Described subset: CD45RA+ positively selected. This sequence joins TRBV5-4 and TRBJ1-1; D not resolved. The CDR3 nucleotides are TGTGCCAGCAGCTTAGGAGGGCGTAACACTGAAGCTTTCTTT. It specifies CASSLGGRNTEAFF.